Included here is one T cell receptor (beta chain) sequence, with context. The antigen is unknown. Here immunoSEQ multiplex PCR was the method, and the copy in TCRdb shows in-frame clones only, minus some. The sample yields roughly 49,000 clones, roughly 89% seen once. Before regulatory T cell sorting, thawed PBMCs rested overnight at 37°C in about 210 IU/ml IL-2. The sample belongs to a study of Tregs in tolerant kidney transplant recipients. Overall study results and limits: Tregs expanded with activated donor B cells seemed most donor-specific.

Germline-derived CDR1 and CDR2 are SGHVS and FQNEAQ. V was clipped by 3 bases and J by 0 bases, with 8 bases between them. This CDR3 is built from 14 residues. This TCR was sampled from a human donor in good health. The sample was Tregs from blood. This chain uses TRBV7-8 with TRBJ1-2; a weak D match, TRBD1 (6 bases). The CDR3 DNA reads TGTGCCAGCAGCTTGACAGGAGCTAACTATGGCTACACCTTC. The encoded protein is CASSLTGANYGYTF.